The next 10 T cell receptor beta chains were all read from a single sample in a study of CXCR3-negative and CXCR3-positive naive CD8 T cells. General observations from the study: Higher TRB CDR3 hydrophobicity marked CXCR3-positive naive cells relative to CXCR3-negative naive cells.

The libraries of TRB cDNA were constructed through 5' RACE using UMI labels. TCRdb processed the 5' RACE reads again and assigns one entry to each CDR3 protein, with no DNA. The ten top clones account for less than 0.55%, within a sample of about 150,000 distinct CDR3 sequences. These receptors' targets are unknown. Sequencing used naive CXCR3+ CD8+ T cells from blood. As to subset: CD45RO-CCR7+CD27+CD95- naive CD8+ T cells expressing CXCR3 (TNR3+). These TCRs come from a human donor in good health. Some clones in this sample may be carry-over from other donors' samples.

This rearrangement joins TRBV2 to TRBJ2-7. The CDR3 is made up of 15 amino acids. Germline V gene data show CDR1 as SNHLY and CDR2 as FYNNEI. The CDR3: CASSGDGESSYEQYF. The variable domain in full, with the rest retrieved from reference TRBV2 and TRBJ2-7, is EPEVTQTPSHQVTQMGQEVILRCVPISNHLYFYWYRQILGQKVEFLVSFYNNEISEKSEIFDDQFSVERPDGSNFTLKIRSTKLEDSAMYFCASSGDGESSYEQYFGPGTRLTVT.

CDR3 region: CASSPWPRTVNTEAFF. The chain links TRBV6-5 to TRBJ1-1; TCRdb returns TRBD1, unconfirmable since there is no DNA. The CDR3 length is 16 residues. Per the germline V gene, CDR1 is MNHEY and CDR2 is SVGAGI.

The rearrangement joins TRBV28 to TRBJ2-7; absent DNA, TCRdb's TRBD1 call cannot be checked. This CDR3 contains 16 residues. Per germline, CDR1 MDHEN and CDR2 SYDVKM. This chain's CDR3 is CASSPPGTGMGYEQYF. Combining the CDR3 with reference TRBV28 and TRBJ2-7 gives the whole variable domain DVKVTQSSRYLVKRTGEKVFLECVQDMDHENMFWYRQDPGLGLRLIYFSYDVKMKEKGDIPEGYSVSREKKERFSLILESASTNQTSMYLCASSPPGTGMGYEQYFGPGTRLTVT.

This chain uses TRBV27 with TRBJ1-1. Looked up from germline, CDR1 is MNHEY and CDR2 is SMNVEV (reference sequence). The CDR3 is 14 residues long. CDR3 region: CASSLFGGGTEAFF.

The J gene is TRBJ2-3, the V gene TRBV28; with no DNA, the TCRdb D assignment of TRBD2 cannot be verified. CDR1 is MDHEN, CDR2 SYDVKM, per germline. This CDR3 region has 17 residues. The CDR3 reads CASRSPTSGGQAGTQYF.

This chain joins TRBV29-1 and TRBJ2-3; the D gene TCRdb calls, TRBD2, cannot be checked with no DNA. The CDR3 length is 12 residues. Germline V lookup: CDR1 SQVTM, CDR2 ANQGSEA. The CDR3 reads CSGRTIGDTQYF.

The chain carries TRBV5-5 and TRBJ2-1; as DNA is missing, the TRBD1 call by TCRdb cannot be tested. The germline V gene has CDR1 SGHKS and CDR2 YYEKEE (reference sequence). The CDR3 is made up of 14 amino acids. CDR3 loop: CASTGPRRYNEQFF.

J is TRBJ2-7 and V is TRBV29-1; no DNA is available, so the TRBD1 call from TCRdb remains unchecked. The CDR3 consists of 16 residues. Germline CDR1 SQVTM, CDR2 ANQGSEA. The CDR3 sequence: CSVGGGGQRNSYEQYF.

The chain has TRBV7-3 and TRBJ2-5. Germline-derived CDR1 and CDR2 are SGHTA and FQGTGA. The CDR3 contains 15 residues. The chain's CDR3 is CASSLTGWPQETQYF.

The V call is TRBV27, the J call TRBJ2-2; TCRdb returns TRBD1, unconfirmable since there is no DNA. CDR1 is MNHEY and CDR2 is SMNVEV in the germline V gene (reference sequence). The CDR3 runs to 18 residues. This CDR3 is CASSLSRQIHANTGELFF.